These 31 T cell receptor beta chains share one sample of origin, sequenced in a study of T cells in Graves' hyperthyroidism and ophthalmopathy. TCR beta CDR3 region amplification was performed from RNA transcripts. First-round RT-PCR of the TCR CDR3 relied on the HTBI primer set. Each CDR3 protein gets one entry after TCRdb re-called the multiplex PCR reads with MiXCR. In the table there are roughly 180,000 distinct CDR3 sequences, over 8% of which are singletons. Sequenced input: blood. The source is a woman between 18 and 29 years old with Graves' hyperthyroidism that later progressed to Graves' ophthalmopathy.

In this sample, this clonotype turned up many times. The V call is TRBV6-1, the J call TRBJ2-4, with 11 bases identical to TRBD2. V lost 7 bases and J lost 5; bases outside the gene matches: 7. The length of the CDR3 is 15 residues. CDR1 and CDR2 from the germline V gene are MNHNS and SASEGT. CDR3 amino acids: CASMKTSGIENIQYF. CDR3 bases: TGTGCCAGCATGAAGACTAGCGGGATAGAAAACATTCAGTACTTC.

The V call is TRBV18, the J call TRBJ1-2; D unresolved. V lost 2 bases and J lost 3, with 10 bases in between. CDR1 and CDR2 (germline): KGHSH, LQKENI. This CDR3 is built from 14 residues. The chain's CDR3 is CASSPMEIHYGYTF. The DNA of the CDR3 is TGTGCCAGCTCACCAATGGAAATTCACTATGGCTACACCTTC.

This clonotype was picked up many times. The genes are TRBV6-1 and TRBJ1-4; D is possibly TRBD1 (5 bases). The germline CDR1 and CDR2 sequences are MNHNS and SASEGT. The V gene lost 5 bases and the J gene lost 7 bases, with 8 bases spanning the gap. This CDR3 is 12 amino acids long. As DNA, the CDR3 is TGTGCCAGCAGTTACGGGGGTGAAAAACTGTTTTTT. Translating it yields CASSYGGEKLFF.

The chain couples TRBV4-2 to TRBJ2-1; TRBD1 might be the D (5 bases). CDR3 length: 14 amino acids. Germline V gives CDR1 LGHNA, CDR2 YNFKEQ. V lost 1 base, J lost 4 bases, and 8 bases lay in between. CDR3 nucleotide sequence: TGTGCCAGCAGCCAAGCAAACAGGTACAATGAGCAGTTCTTC. It is translated as CASSQANRYNEQFF.

This clonotype was counted many times. The genes are TRBV19 and TRBJ1-1; no definite D call. The V end lost 3 bases, the J end lost 8 bases, and 10 bases lay between the germline ends. The germline CDR1 and CDR2 sequences are LNHDA and SQIVND (reference sequence). The CDR3 runs 12 residues. The CDR3 loop reads CASSMSIFEAFF. The CDR3 DNA follows: TGTGCCAGTAGTATGAGTATCTTCGAAGCTTTCTTT.

This clonotype was recorded many times. J is TRBJ2-7 and V is TRBV7-8; no clear D. Trimming removed 5 bases from V and 6 bases from J, with 8 bases in between. Per germline, CDR1 SGHVS and CDR2 FQNEAQ. There are 11 residues in the CDR3. The CDR3 DNA reads as TGTGCCAGCAGCCCCTCTTTCGAGCAGTACTTC. This sequence encodes CASSPSFEQYF.

Points on this clonotype: This may be a read error, as it is one base from a much larger clone. This rearrangement joins TRBV3-1 to TRBJ1-4; a weak D match, TRBD1 (6 bases). This CDR3 has 18 amino acids. Trimming pared 5 bases from V and 0 bases from J, leaving 19 bases between. CDR1 is LGHDT, CDR2 YNNKEL, per germline (reference sequence). The CDR3 spells CASSYLIQGRATNEKLFF. Written as DNA, the CDR3 is TGTGCCAGCAGCTACTTAATACAGGGTCGGGCAACTAATGAAAAACTGTTTTTT.

This clonotype was seen many times. The chain links TRBV27 to TRBJ1-3; D remains ambiguous. From germline, CDR1 is MNHEY and CDR2 SMNVEV (reference sequence). CDR3 length: 13 amino acids. The V and J ends lost 5 bases and 0 bases respectively, with 5 bases between them. CDR3 protein: CASSLGSGNTIYF. In DNA, the CDR3 is TGTGCCAGCAGTCTGGGCTCTGGAAACACCATATATTTT.

There are many counts of this clonotype. The chain has TRBV3-1 and TRBJ2-1, with 9 nucleotides matching TRBD2. The V gene end was trimmed by 5 bases and the J gene end by 6 bases; junction bases not matched to a gene: 8. The CDR3 runs 15 residues. Germline V gives CDR1 LGHDT, CDR2 YNNKEL (reference sequence). CDR3 DNA: TGTGCCAGCAGCATCCGAGCGGGAGGTGGCAATGAGCAGTTCTTC. It codes for CASSIRAGGGNEQFF.

This clonotype was seen ten or more times. The chain joins TRBV30 to TRBJ2-1; D call uncertain. Germline V gene sequence: CDR1 GTSNPN, CDR2 SVGIG (reference sequence). With 0 bases removed from V and 5 bases from J, the gap between germline ends came to 8 bases. The CDR3 length is 13 residues. The CDR3 region has the DNA TGTGCCTGGAGTGTAAACGGAGACAATGAGCAGTTCTTC. Translating it yields CAWSVNGDNEQFF.

This chain links TRBV7-9 with TRBJ1-3; no clear D gene. CDR3 length equals 19 residues. CDR1 SEHNR and CDR2 FQNEAQ come from the germline V gene (reference sequence). V was shortened by 4 bases and J by 0 bases, with 22 bases between the two germline ends. CDR3 bases: TGTGCCAGCAGCTCCCCTGGCAGGAGACGAATTAACTCTGGAAACACCATATATTTT. Translation: CASSSPGRRRINSGNTIYF.

This clonotype was counted ten times or more. This sequence joins TRBV4-2 and TRBJ1-2; TRBD1 matches at 9 bases. This CDR3 is built from 15 residues. The germline V gene has CDR1 LGHNA and CDR2 YNFKEQ. Losses at the gene ends were 2 bases for V and 5 bases for J; bases not matched to a gene: 6. CDR3 bases: TGTGCCAGCAGCCAAAGTACAGGGGGCGGGTATGGCTACACCTTC. This translates into CASSQSTGGGYGYTF.

This clonotype was found many times. V and J are TRBV6-1 and TRBJ1-3, with D possibly matching TRBD1 (5 bases). V was shortened by 4 bases and J by 5 bases, with 21 bases between the two germline ends. Germline values: CDR1 MNHNS, CDR2 SASEGT. The CDR3 length is 17 residues. The CDR3 spells CASSGSNQGSVRNTIYF. Written as DNA, the CDR3 is TGTGCCAGCAGTGGATCGAATCAGGGTTCTGTAAGAAACACCATATATTTT.

This clonotype was seen repeatedly, ten times or more. An end of the junction does not agree with germline; a read error may underlie this. The V gene is TRBV4-1, the J gene TRBJ1-1; possible D gene TRBD1, 6 bases. The CDR3 runs to 14 residues. Germline V lookup: CDR1 MGHRA, CDR2 YSYEKL. The chain's CDR3 is CASSQGQGNTEAFF. For the CDR3, the DNA is TGTGCCAGCAGTCAGGGGCAGGGGAACACTGAAGCTTTCTTT.

This clonotype was picked up many times. This chain uses TRBV28 with TRBJ2-3; 7 nucleotides line up with TRBD2. V was clipped by 4 bases and J by 4 bases; unmatched bases: 14. Germline assignment: CDR1 MDHEN and CDR2 SYDVKM. The length of the CDR3 is 17 residues. This chain's CDR3 is CASSSPQAGVGADTQYF. The CDR3 DNA is TGTGCCAGCAGTTCCCCCCAGGCGGGAGTAGGGGCAGATACGCAGTATTTT.

At least ten counts were recorded for this clonotype. The rearrangement links TRBV20-1 to TRBJ1-2; perhaps TRBD1 as D (6 bases). Germline-derived CDR1 and CDR2 are DFQATT and SNEGSKA (reference sequence). The germline V and J ends were trimmed by 3 bases and 5 bases, with 10 bases remaining between them. The CDR3 is 12 amino acids. In nucleotides, the CDR3 is TGCAGTGCTAGCGGACAGCAGTATGGCTACACCTTC. Protein sequence: CSASGQQYGYTF.

Many counts were recorded for this clonotype. V and J are TRBV7-2 and TRBJ2-5; D unresolved. The germline CDR1 and CDR2 sequences are SGHTA and FQGNSA. The CDR3 runs to 13 residues. The V gene lost 0 bases and the J gene lost 4 bases, with 6 bases spanning the gap. CDR3: CASSLAGSETQYF. CDR3 bases: TGTGCCAGCAGCTTAGCGGGGTCAGAGACCCAGTACTTC.

This clonotype has a count of ten or more. V usage is TRBV20-1 and J usage is TRBJ2-5; 7 nucleotides line up with TRBD1. The CDR3 sequence is 15 residues long. V trimming: 0 bases; J trimming: 5 bases; junction bases outside the gene matches: 9. Germline assignment: CDR1 DFQATT and CDR2 SNEGSKA (reference sequence). The CDR3 sequence: CSARDQGVILETQYF. The DNA of the CDR3 is TGCAGTGCTAGAGATCAGGGGGTTATTTTGGAGACCCAGTACTTC.

The genes are TRBV7-8 and TRBJ2-1; no clear D. Germline CDR1 reads SGHVS; CDR2 reads FQNEAQ. The CDR3 length is 13 residues. V was pared by 7 bases and J by 10 bases, with 17 bases between. The CDR3 DNA is TGTGCCAGCACCCTAGGTCCAGGACGGGAGCAGTTCTTC. It yields the protein CASTLGPGREQFF. Together with reference TRBV7-8 and TRBJ2-1, the CDR3 gives the full variable domain: GAGVSQSPRYKVAKRGQDVALRCDPISGHVSLFWYQQALGQGPEFLTYFQNEAQLDKSGLPSDRFFAERPEGSVSTLKIQRTQQEDSAVYLCASTLGPGREQFFGPGTRLTVL.

The rearrangement links TRBV4-1 to TRBJ2-1; 7 positions agree with TRBD1. The CDR3 covers 16 residues. Germline CDR1 and CDR2: MGHRA and YSYEKL. Unmatched junction bases numbered 10, after V lost 6 bases and J lost 2 bases. CDR3 sequence: CASSGLSGQAYNEQFF. The DNA for the CDR3 is TGCGCCAGCAGTGGGTTGAGCGGACAGGCCTACAATGAGCAGTTCTTC.

This clonotype was seen at least ten times. The chain recombines TRBV6-1 with TRBJ2-7, with TRBD1 matching over 11 bases. The V gene end was trimmed by 1 base and the J gene end by 6 bases; junction bases not matched to a gene: 5. The CDR3 totals 15 residues. Per germline, CDR1 MNHNS and CDR2 SASEGT. The CDR3 region has the DNA TGTGCCAGCAGTGAAGAAGGGACAGGGGGTAGCGAGCAGTACTTC. This translates into CASSEEGTGGSEQYF.

The sample holds many counts of this clonotype. The gene calls are TRBV29-1 and TRBJ2-1; maybe TRBD1 (6 bases). The germline V gene encodes CDR1 SQVTM and CDR2 ANQGSEA. The CDR3 sequence is 13 residues long. The germline V and J ends were trimmed by 3 bases and 5 bases, with 11 bases remaining between them. The CDR3: CSVDYAGDNEQFF. The CDR3 DNA reads as TGCAGCGTTGATTATGCAGGGGACAATGAGCAGTTCTTC.

This clonotype was recorded at least ten times. This chain connects TRBV2 to TRBJ2-2, with D tentatively TRBD2 (6 bases). Germline V lookup: CDR1 SNHLY, CDR2 FYNNEI. The CDR3 is made up of 14 amino acids. V was clipped by 4 bases and J by 7 bases, with 13 bases between them. CDR3 coding DNA: TGTGCCAGCAGTGGACGGGGGTATGGCGGGGAGCTGTTTTTT. Its protein product is CASSGRGYGGELFF.

This clonotype was detected only a few times. J is TRBJ2-7 and V is TRBV6-2 or TRBV6-3; possible D gene TRBD2, 6 bases. Germline V CDR1 and CDR2: MNHEY, SVGEGT. The CDR3 is made up of 15 amino acids. V gave up 6 bases and J gave up 2 bases, with 17 bases separating them. CDR3 nucleotides: TGTGCCAGCAGCACGGTCGGTAGCGGAGCCTACGAGCAGTACTTC. This gives the protein CASSTVGSGAYEQYF.

The table lists this clonotype with a few counts. V usage is TRBV4-2 and J usage is TRBJ2-3; D gene ambiguous. CDR1 and CDR2 from the germline V gene are LGHNA and YNFKEQ. The CDR3 consists of 14 residues. Trimming stripped 0 bases from V and 6 bases from J, with 10 bases between. This CDR3 reads CASSQDRSRDTQYF. The CDR3 DNA sequence: TGTGCCAGCAGCCAAGATCGGTCGCGGGATACGCAGTATTTT.

As for this clonotype: Given a much more abundant clone one base away, this may be a read error. The CDR3 does not end in the conserved phenylalanine or tryptophan, so this is likely a read error. V is TRBV7-3 and J is TRBJ2-5, with 8 bases identical to TRBD2. CDR3 length: 14 residues. CDR1 and CDR2 (germline): SGHTA, FQGTGA. V lost 5 bases to trimming and J lost 5 bases; unmatched junction nucleotides: 7. The CDR3 sequence is CASSPSGGWETQYL. The DNA for the CDR3 is TGTGCCAGCAGCCCGAGCGGGGGTTGGGAGACCCAGTACCTC.

This clonotype has ten or more counts. V usage is TRBV2 and J usage is TRBJ1-1; TRBD1 matches at 7 bases. Germline trimming cut 5 bases from V and 10 bases from J; bases unmatched to any gene: 13. The germline CDR1 and CDR2 sequences are SNHLY and FYNNEI. The CDR3 sequence is 14 residues long. The CDR3 reads CASSREDRWRGAFF. The CDR3 DNA is TGTGCCAGCAGTAGAGAGGACAGGTGGAGGGGAGCTTTCTTT.

This clonotype was found many times. V usage is TRBV2 and J usage is TRBJ2-1, with 10 positions matching TRBD2. The V and J ends lost 8 bases and 7 bases, in that order; junction bases with no gene match: 8. The CDR3 is 14 amino acids. Germline CDR1 is SNHLY and CDR2 is FYNNEI. CDR3 loop: CASGALAGANEQFF. The CDR3 region has the DNA TGTGCCAGCGGAGCCCTAGCGGGGGCGAATGAGCAGTTCTTC.

The chain recombines TRBV4-2 with TRBJ2-3; no definite D call. This CDR3 is 13 amino acids long. Germline V gene data show CDR1 as LGHNA and CDR2 as YNFKEQ. V lost 0 bases to trimming and J lost 8 bases, with 9 bases between them. The CDR3 reads CASSQDRSGTQYF. CDR3 bases: TGTGCCAGCAGCCAAGATAGGTCCGGTACGCAGTATTTT.

The V call is TRBV9, the J call TRBJ1-2; D gene ambiguous. V lost 3 bases, J lost 0 bases, and 12 bases lay in between. Germline V lookup: CDR1 SGDLS, CDR2 YYNGEE. The CDR3 has 15 residues. In DNA form, the CDR3 reads TGTGCCAGCAGCGCTTACGACGGGGCTAACTATGGCTACACCTTC. Its protein product is CASSAYDGANYGYTF.

This chain uses TRBV3-1 with TRBJ2-4; D is perhaps TRBD1 (6 bases). Trimming stripped 4 bases from V and 7 bases from J, with 23 bases between. In germline, CDR1 is LGHDT, CDR2 YNNKEL (reference sequence). The CDR3 loop spans 17 amino acids. CDR3 in amino acids: CASSPSPVAPQGNIQYF. The DNA for the CDR3 is TGTGCCAGCAGCCCTTCCCCGGTGGCCCCCCAGGGGAACATTCAGTACTTC.